These T cell receptor beta chains were read from a single sample in a study of T cells in Graves' hyperthyroidism and ophthalmopathy. Using its own MiXCR run on the multiplex PCR reads, TCRdb lists one record per CDR3 protein. The sample yields some 500,000 distinct CDR3 sequences, about an eighth seen once. The sequenced sample consisted of blood. All receptors come from a woman aged 18-29 years with Graves' hyperthyroidism. Both conserved end residues are trimmed from each CDR3. The order of the fields is J gene, V gene, clone size, CDR3 protein. Rows give clone size only sometimes, using once, few, many, or a class for an expanded clone.

TRBJ2-5	TRBV7-8	many	ASSFYRQPGTQY
TRBJ1-1	TRBV30	few	ASTKGHPDRAEAF
TRBJ2-7	TRBV19	-	ASSTGAGWGYEQY
TRBJ1-1	TRBV20-1	-	SKTRAGSLGMNTEAF
TRBJ1-2	TRBV6-1	few	ASSATYYGYT
TRBJ2-1	TRBV19	-	ASSIAGGGFNEQF
TRBJ2-5	TRBV20-1	-	SASVILGQLGARETQY
TRBJ2-3	TRBV7-3	many	ASSLRREKGHTQY
TRBJ1-2	TRBV2	few	ASRYSGTGGSGYT
TRBJ1-5	TRBV15	many	ATSRAGRGNQPQH
TRBJ2-1	TRBV7-8	many	ASSLVASGRSYNEQF
TRBJ1-1	TRBV11-2	many	ASSSDLEAF
TRBJ2-3	TRBV5-8	-	ASSLGAVADTQY
TRBJ1-5	TRBV2	many	ASSLIGTGKQPQH
TRBJ2-7	TRBV9	-	ASSEGQGAYEQY
TRBJ1-1	TRBV13	many	ASSQPRGREAF
TRBJ2-3	TRBV2	many	ASRAVPGGRTDTQY
TRBJ2-1	TRBV5-1	-	ASRNGREGLDEQF
TRBJ2-2	TRBV6-4	-	ASSPTRSGELF
TRBJ2-1	TRBV5-1	many	ASGRLAGNNEQF
TRBJ1-5	TRBV11-2	many	ASSSVRAGAINQPQH
TRBJ2-3	TRBV20-1	many	SAFSGTFDTQY
TRBJ2-2	TRBV11-2	-	ASSDLMGITGELF
TRBJ1-5	TRBV27	many	ASSPRQTSNQPQH
TRBJ2-7	TRBV19	few	ASSYLGDSTYEQY
TRBJ1-5	TRBV5-8	few	ASSLFGGNQPQH
TRBJ1-2	TRBV12-3/TRBV12-4	-	ASSDGTVTNYGYT
TRBJ2-1	TRBV5-1	few	ASSSLGGLGNEQF
TRBJ2-7	TRBV6-1	once	ASTRSGSYEQY
TRBJ2-5	TRBV20-1	-	SVSGLNQETQY
TRBJ1-4	TRBV9	-	ASSETPTGEKLF
TRBJ1-1	TRBV5-1	many	ASSFTGRGDTEAF
TRBJ2-2	TRBV10-3	many	AIRLGQRGDTGELF
TRBJ1-1	TRBV10-3	-	AISESDYTEAF
TRBJ1-1	TRBV12-3/TRBV12-4	many	ASSSPREPGTEAF
TRBJ2-1	TRBV20-1	many	SARDEEAGEGDEQF
TRBJ1-5	TRBV19	few	ASRRQRSSQPQH
TRBJ2-1	TRBV2	many	ASSGGLAGRNEQF
TRBJ2-1	TRBV7-2	-	ASTKREGIEKNEQF
TRBJ2-1	TRBV7-8	-	ASGSYTSGYNEQF
TRBJ2-7	TRBV19	-	ASSISGTSGKFAHEQY
TRBJ1-1	TRBV2	many	ASSEWGKVATEAF
TRBJ2-1	TRBV7-9	many	ASSPIATSGLNEQF
TRBJ2-4	TRBV29-1	many	SVRHNGNIQY
TRBJ2-3	TRBV28	many	ASSRGRDTDTQY
TRBJ1-2	TRBV6-1	many	ASSGRVMYDGYT
TRBJ1-6	TRBV5-4	few	ASSGIGQGRNNSPLH
TRBJ1-4	TRBV7-9	many	ASSSGQDNEKLF
TRBJ2-1	TRBV30	many	AWSVRDRGVNEQF
TRBJ1-2	TRBV2	many	ASRESESGYT
TRBJ2-1	TRBV10-3	once	AIKTPGGRDSYNEQF
TRBJ2-2	TRBV12-3/TRBV12-4	many	ASSGGQVLNTGELF
TRBJ2-1	TRBV9	few	ASSVGSGLYNEQF